This T cell receptor beta chain emerged from a study of blood T cell repertoires in COVID-19. Across the study: Material from acute and convalescent COVID-19 was sourced from the United States, Italy and Spain.

This CDR3 has 13 amino acids. Germline CDR1 and CDR2: SGHDT and YYEEEE. J gave up 6 bases and V 3 bases, and 1 base lay outside the gene matches. In the original workflow: Quantification of nucleated cells was approximated via reference gene primer amplification. The data were produced by immunoSEQ multiplex PCR, yet TCRdb's version contains in-frame clones alone and is incomplete. V, J and clone size were drawn from that table, and D and trimming were deduced from the DNA. This sample has under 150,000 clones, with about 88% found just once. This clone has just a few counts. This chain uses TRBV5-6 with TRBJ2-7; 12 bases fit TRBD1. This receptor was identified in a woman in her 70s who had recovered from COVID-19. Sequencing input: peripheral blood. This CDR3 is CASSWDRGREQYF. The CDR3 DNA is TGTGCCAGCAGCTGGGACAGGGGGCGCGAGCAGTACTTC.